A selection of T cell receptor beta chains follows, all from one sample in a study of CD8 T cells in Susac syndrome. TCRdb re-derived calls from the immunoSEQ multiplex PCR reads in MiXCR, one entry per CDR3 protein. This sample has around 140,000 distinct CDR3 sequences, with 95% found just once. Sequenced input: CD4+ T cells from PBMCs. The receptors were gathered from a human donor with Susac syndrome. The CDR3 runs from the conserved cysteine through the conserved F or W. A D gene is named only where the DNA matches it firmly. Part of the rows lack a size; the others show once, few, many or a class for expanded clones.

size	V	D	J	CDR3	DNA
NA	TRBV28	NA	TRBJ1-1	CASSLQGRGAFF	TGTGCCAGCAGTTTACAGGGTAGAGGAGCTTTCTTT
NA	TRBV30	NA	TRBJ2-5	CAWSVQGRETQYF	TGTGCCTGGAGTGTACAGGGACGGGAGACCCAGTACTTC
NA	TRBV27	NA	TRBJ2-1	CASSRGGREPYNEQFF	TGTGCCAGCAGCCGGGGTGGGCGGGAACCCTACAATGAGCAGTTCTTC
NA	TRBV30	NA	TRBJ2-7	CAWSLHGGDEQYF	TGTGCCTGGAGTCTCCACGGTGGGGACGAGCAGTACTTC
NA	TRBV5-1	TRBD1	TRBJ2-4	CASSLEDRGRNIQYF	TGCGCCAGCAGCTTGGAGGACAGGGGTAGAAACATTCAGTACTTC
NA	TRBV20-1	NA	TRBJ1-4	CSARGGALGKLFF	TGCAGTGCTAGAGGGGGGGCATTGGGAAAACTGTTTTTT
once	TRBV10-3	NA	TRBJ1-2	CAITDESQGYGYTF	TGTGCCATCACCGATGAGTCCCAGGGCTATGGCTACACCTTC
NA	TRBV30	TRBD1	TRBJ1-4	CAWSGSTGRVEKLFF	TGTGCCTGGAGCGGGTCGACAGGGAGAGTGGAAAAACTGTTTTTT
NA	TRBV28	NA	TRBJ2-1	CASSFLSFEQFF	TGTGCCAGCAGTTTCCTCAGCTTTGAGCAGTTCTTC
NA	TRBV7-2	TRBD1	TRBJ2-5	CASSRDRGSPQETQYF	TGTGCCAGCAGCCGGGACAGGGGGTCCCCGCAAGAGACCCAGTACTTC
NA	TRBV5-1	NA	TRBJ2-7	CASSLSDYEQYF	TGCGCCAGCAGCTTATCTGACTACGAGCAGTACTTC
NA	TRBV15	TRBD1	TRBJ2-3	CATSRVGQVFSDTQYF	TGTGCCACCAGCAGAGTGGGACAGGTCTTTTCGGATACGCAGTATTTT
NA	TRBV20-1	NA	TRBJ2-7	CSAQPLYEQYF	TGCAGTGCCCAGCCACTCTACGAGCAGTACTTC
NA	TRBV28	NA	TRBJ1-5	CASSFTYGMKPQHF	TGTGCCAGCAGTTTTACGTACGGTATGAAGCCCCAGCATTTT
NA	TRBV27	NA	TRBJ2-5	CASGEETQYF	TGTGCCAGCGGGGAGGAGACCCAGTACTTC
NA	TRBV25-1	NA	TRBJ1-6	CASSESGRDNSPLHF	TGTGCCAGCAGTGAATCTGGTCGGGATAATTCACCCCTCCACTTT
NA	TRBV12-3/TRBV12-4	NA	TRBJ1-3	CASSLPETIYF	TGTGCCAGCAGTCTCCCGGAGACCATATATTTT
NA	TRBV28	TRBD1	TRBJ2-7	CATVLGQGAHEQYF	TGTGCCACCGTCCTGGGACAGGGGGCTCACGAGCAGTACTTC
NA	TRBV15	NA	TRBJ2-7	CATSITGRPYEQYF	TGTGCCACCAGCATAACAGGGAGGCCCTACGAGCAGTACTTC
NA	TRBV4-1	TRBD2	TRBJ2-3	CASSQGRGGLTDTQYF	TGCGCCAGCAGCCAAGGGCGGGGGGGCCTCACAGATACGCAGTATTTT
NA	TRBV7-2	NA	TRBJ2-7	CASSRTQGDEQYF	TGTGCCAGCAGCCGAACTCAGGGTGACGAGCAGTACTTC
NA	TRBV30	TRBD1	TRBJ2-2	CASQGSGELFF	TGTGCCTCACAGGGGTCCGGGGAGCTGTTTTTT
NA	TRBV12-3/TRBV12-4	TRBD2	TRBJ2-1	CASRPSQSRGGYNEQFF	TGTGCCAGCAGGCCTTCTCAAAGTCGGGGGGGATACAATGAGCAGTTCTTC
once	TRBV9	TRBD1	TRBJ1-6	CASSVGADRGFSPLHF	TGTGCCAGCAGCGTAGGAGCCGACAGGGGATTTTCACCCCTCCACTTT
NA	TRBV20-1	NA	TRBJ1-4	CSAQDEKLFF	TGCAGTGCTCAGGACGAAAAACTGTTTTTT
NA	TRBV20-1	NA	TRBJ1-2	CSARATDYGYTF	TGCAGTGCTAGGGCGACAGACTATGGCTACACCTTC
NA	TRBV29-1	TRBD1	TRBJ1-1	CSATGTANTEAFF	TGCAGCGCAACCGGGACAGCGAACACTGAAGCTTTCTTT
NA	TRBV29-1	NA	TRBJ2-3	CSVGGLASTDTQYF	TGCAGCGTTGGTGGTTTGGCTAGCACAGATACGCAGTATTTT
NA	TRBV3-1	TRBD2	TRBJ2-3	CASSQLAGGRTDTQYF	TGTGCCAGCAGCCAGCTAGCGGGGGGCCGCACAGATACGCAGTATTTT
NA	TRBV7-9	TRBD1	TRBJ1-6	CASIPMDRGNSPLHF	TGTGCCAGCATCCCAATGGACAGGGGAAATTCACCCCTCCACTTT
NA	TRBV2	NA	TRBJ1-4	CASSESGRVLFF	TGTGCCAGCAGTGAAAGTGGTAGAGTACTGTTTTTT
NA	TRBV7-8	NA	TRBJ1-2	CASSGWTGVYYGYTF	TGTGCCAGCAGCGGATGGACGGGAGTCTACTATGGCTACACCTTC
NA	TRBV29-1	NA	TRBJ1-1	CSVDGLTNTEAFF	TGCAGCGTTGATGGGTTAACGAACACTGAAGCTTTCTTT
NA	TRBV20-1	NA	TRBJ2-5	CSAPRGVTQETQYF	TGCAGTGCCCCACGAGGGGTCACCCAAGAGACCCAGTACTTC
NA	TRBV23-1	TRBD1	TRBJ1-2	CASSQSPRQGVRVGYTF	TGCGCCAGCAGTCAATCCCCGAGACAGGGGGTCCGGGTTGGCTACACCTTC
NA	TRBV28	TRBD2	TRBJ2-3	CASSLAGGLVDTQYF	TGTGCCAGCAGCCTAGCGGGGGGGCTTGTAGATACGCAGTATTTT